These 22 T cell receptor beta chains were all obtained from the same sample, sequenced in a study of T cell responses to AZD1222 COVID-19 vaccine. Some clones are missing from TCRdb's copy, which holds only in-frame ones; the method was immunoSEQ multiplex PCR. This repertoire shows 150,000 to 200,000 clones, approximately 93% found once; its top ten account for roughly 3.8%. This specimen was peripheral blood, taken on day 0 of AZD1222 vaccination. These receptors were obtained from an adult in good health.

The chain employs TRBV5-1 and TRBJ2-5, with 10 bases identical to TRBD2. Germline trimming cut 3 bases from V and 5 bases from J; bases unmatched to any gene: 7. The CDR3 sequence is 15 residues long. Germline CDR1 and CDR2: SGHRS and YFSETQ. The CDR3 reads CASSWSGRAPETQYF. The CDR3 DNA reads as TGCGCCAGCAGCTGGAGCGGGAGGGCCCCCGAGACCCAGTACTTC.

The rearrangement joins TRBV6-5 to TRBJ1-5; 8 bases agree with TRBD1. This CDR3 has 14 amino acids. With V trimmed by 6 bases and J by 7 bases, 8 bases remained unmatched. Per the germline V gene, CDR1 is MNHEY and CDR2 is SVGAGI. The CDR3: CASSMTGVEQPQHF. CDR3 DNA: TGTGCCAGCAGCATGACAGGGGTTGAGCAGCCCCAGCATTTT.

This clone was recorded once. The chain is built from TRBV6-6 and TRBJ2-5, with D possibly called TRBD1 or TRBD2 (5 bases each). CDR3 length equals 12 residues. The germline CDR1 and CDR2 sequences are MNHNY and SVGAGI (reference sequence). Trimming stripped 7 bases from V and 4 bases from J, with 10 bases between. The CDR3 DNA reads as TGTGCCAGCAAAACTGGGGGAGAGACCCAGTACTTC. This gives the protein CASKTGGETQYF.

The gene calls are TRBV25-1 and TRBJ1-1; no clear D gene. The length of the CDR3 is 15 residues. Germline CDR1 reads MGHDK; CDR2 reads SYGVNS. Trimming took 1 base from V and 8 from J, leaving 17 bases between them. CDR3 sequence: CASSESAASLIEAFF. The CDR3 DNA reads as TGTGCCAGCAGTGAATCGGCGGCATCCTTGATAGAAGCTTTCTTT.

Only a few counts were recorded for this clone. The CDR3 region is CASSDTGATQPQHF. The CDR3 region has the DNA TGTGCCAGCAGTGACACGGGGGCGACTCAGCCCCAGCATTTT. The rearrangement uses TRBV6-4 and TRBJ1-5; weak D call: TRBD1 (6 bases). Per the germline V gene, CDR1 is MRHNA and CDR2 is SNTAGT. The CDR3 covers 14 residues. V lost 2 bases, J lost 6 bases, and 11 bases lay in between.

The CDR3: CASSVASNQPQHF. In DNA, the CDR3 is TGTGCCAGCAGCGTAGCCAGCAATCAGCCCCAGCATTTT. J is TRBJ1-5 and V is TRBV9, with D hard to call. This CDR3 is 13 amino acids long. The V end lost 0 bases, the J end lost 1 base, and 2 bases lay between the germline ends. The germline V gene encodes CDR1 SGDLS and CDR2 YYNGEE.

The rearrangement joins TRBV7-9 to TRBJ1-3, with D possibly TRBD1 on 5 matching bases. Germline values: CDR1 SEHNR, CDR2 FQNEAQ (reference sequence). The V end lost 1 base, the J end lost 4 bases, and 14 bases lay between the germline ends. The CDR3 runs 16 residues. CDR3 nucleotides: TGTGCCAGCAGCTTAGGACTCGGGGGGGAAGGAAACACCATATATTTT. It specifies CASSLGLGGEGNTIYF.

This clone was detected only once. The CDR3: CASSSFTGSYEQYF. CDR3 nucleotide sequence: TGTGCCAGCAGTTCCTTCACAGGGAGCTACGAGCAGTACTTC. The J gene is TRBJ2-7, the V gene TRBV6-5; a weak D match, TRBD1 (6 bases). This CDR3 region has 14 residues. Germline CDR1 reads MNHEY; CDR2 reads SVGAGI. The ends were cut back, 4 bases at V and 3 bases at J, with 13 bases in the middle.

The gene calls are TRBV2 and TRBJ2-1; TRBD2 agrees at 9 bases. Trimming at V came to 3 bases and at J to 4 bases, leaving 7 bases not matched to a gene. Per germline, CDR1 SNHLY and CDR2 FYNNEI. The length of the CDR3 is 16 residues. The chain's CDR3 is CASSEHLAGPYNEQFF. The CDR3 DNA sequence: TGTGCCAGCAGTGAGCACCTAGCGGGACCATACAATGAGCAGTTCTTC.

The J gene is TRBJ1-3, the V gene TRBV28; D is ambiguous. Germline V lookup: CDR1 MDHEN, CDR2 SYDVKM. V was pared by 5 bases and J by 2 bases, with 16 bases between. The CDR3 consists of 16 residues. The CDR3 DNA is TGTGCCAGCAGTGGCAGTTTAGGAGCAGCTGGAAACACCATATATTTT. Its protein is CASSGSLGAAGNTIYF. Using reference TRBV28 and TRBJ1-3 for the parts outside the CDR3, the full variable domain is DVKVTQSSRYLVKRTGEKVFLECVQDMDHENMFWYRQDPGLGLRLIYFSYDVKMKEKGDIPEGYSVSREKKERFSLILESASTNQTSMYLCASSGSLGAAGNTIYFGEGSWLTVV.

This chain connects TRBV7-9 to TRBJ2-1; tentative D call: TRBD2 (5 bases). The germline V and J ends were trimmed by 8 bases and 10 bases, with 15 bases remaining between them. The CDR3 spans 12 residues. CDR1 and CDR2 from the germline V gene are SEHNR and FQNEAQ (reference sequence). The CDR3 DNA sequence: TGTGCCAGCCGGGGAAACATGAAAGAGCAGTTCTTC. Amino acids: CASRGNMKEQFF.

This chain links TRBV2 with TRBJ2-1, with 8 bases fitting TRBD2. Germline V gives CDR1 SNHLY, CDR2 FYNNEI. This CDR3 spans 14 amino acids. The ends lost 10 bases at V and 6 bases at J; junction bases unmatched: 11. CDR3 DNA sequence: TGTGCCACCTTAGCGGGGTCCACCCCCAATGAGCAGTTCTTC. Amino acids: CATLAGSTPNEQFF.

V and J are TRBV12-3 or TRBV12-4 and TRBJ1-2; D unresolved. The CDR3 contains 11 residues. The germline V and J ends were trimmed by 1 base and 7 bases, with 4 bases remaining between them. CDR3 region: CASSLESGYTF. CDR3 nucleotides: TGTGCCAGCAGTTTAGAAAGTGGCTACACCTTC.

This chain joins TRBV6-5 and TRBJ1-1; D is ambiguous. Trimming removed 2 bases at V and 3 bases at J, with 7 bases between. The CDR3 consists of 13 residues. CDR1 is MNHEY, CDR2 SVGAGI, per germline. The CDR3 DNA reads TGTGCCAGCAGTTACGGGCAGTACACTGAAGCTTTCTTT. This sequence encodes CASSYGQYTEAFF.

The J gene is TRBJ2-5, the V gene TRBV6-5, with D possibly TRBD2 on 5 matching bases. Germline values: CDR1 MNHEY, CDR2 SVGAGI. Trimming stripped 4 bases from V and 5 bases from J, with 17 bases between. The CDR3 extends over 15 amino acids. CDR3 bases: TGTGCCAGCAGTTCTATAGCGCCGGGTGTGGAGACCCAGTACTTC. Translation gives CASSSIAPGVETQYF.

The rearrangement uses TRBV4-1 and TRBJ1-4; the D gene is possibly TRBD1 (5 bases). The CDR3 consists of 20 residues. Germline V CDR1 and CDR2: MGHRA, YSYEKL. V lost 0 bases, J lost 1 base, and 21 bases lay in between. CDR3 DNA: TGCGCCAGCAGCCAAGATATTGTCACTCGTCGAAGGGGAACTAATGAAAAACTGTTTTTT. Residues: CASSQDIVTRRRGTNEKLFF.

The chain uses TRBV6-5 and TRBJ1-2; 8 positions match TRBD1. The J segment lost 2 bases and the V segment lost 6 bases, leaving 5 bases of the junction unmatched. CDR1 is MNHEY, CDR2 SVGAGI, per germline. The CDR3 length is 14 residues. CDR3 residues: CASSLGQENYGYTF. The CDR3 DNA sequence: TGTGCCAGCAGCTTGGGACAGGAGAACTATGGCTACACCTTC.

The genes are TRBV4-1 and TRBJ1-4; possible D gene TRBD1, 5 bases. Trimming took off 7 bases at V and 4 bases at J, with 13 bases between the two ends. Germline CDR1 reads MGHRA; CDR2 reads YSYEKL. This CDR3 is 14 amino acids long. CDR3 residues: CASKNSGGNEKLFF. The DNA of the CDR3 is TGCGCCAGCAAGAACTCGGGGGGTAATGAAAAACTGTTTTTT.

The genes are TRBV11-2 and TRBJ1-1; the D is unclear. Trimming took off 5 bases at V and 3 bases at J, with 7 bases between the two ends. The CDR3 sequence is 12 residues long. The germline CDR1 and CDR2 sequences are SGHAT and FQNNGV. The chain's CDR3 is CASSHRDTEAFF. CDR3 nucleotides: TGTGCCAGCAGCCACCGGGACACTGAAGCTTTCTTT.

The rearrangement links TRBV6-5 to TRBJ1-6; D is uncertain. The V gene lost 6 bases and the J gene lost 8 bases, with 14 bases spanning the gap. The CDR3 covers 14 residues. Germline CDR1 MNHEY, CDR2 SVGAGI. The CDR3 is CASRPWQNDSPLHF. Written as DNA, the CDR3 is TGTGCCAGCAGGCCCTGGCAGAATGATTCACCCCTCCACTTT.

This clone was seen only once. The chain is built from TRBV12-5 and TRBJ1-1; a weak D match, TRBD1 (5 bases). This CDR3 spans 12 amino acids. The V gene's germline CDR1 is LGHNT and CDR2 FRNRAP. The V end lost 7 bases, the J end lost 5 bases, and 11 bases lay between the germline ends. The CDR3 bases are TGTGCTAGTGCCTGGGGGGGGACTGAAGCTTTCTTT. Translating it yields CASAWGGTEAFF.

The rearrangement links TRBV30 to TRBJ1-5; D is unclear. The CDR3 extends over 14 amino acids. V was clipped by 0 bases and J by 3 bases, with 9 bases between them. Germline CDR1 is GTSNPN and CDR2 is SVGIG (reference sequence). The CDR3 coding sequence is TGTGCCTGGAGTGTAGGCAGTTACAATCAGCCCCAGCATTTT. It is translated as CAWSVGSYNQPQHF.